This T cell receptor (beta chain) was identified in a study of shared clonotypes between healthy human individuals. Only CD45RO-negative cells positively selected for CCR7 counted as naive CD8 cells, so terminally differentiated effector memory CD45RA+ cells were excluded. Sequenced by immunoSEQ multiplex PCR; TCRdb stores in-frame clones only, minus some. The sample records about 650,000 clones, less than 97% being singletons. Remarks on this clone: The target antigen is unknown.

The CDR3 covers 14 residues. Germline V lookup: CDR1 ENHRY, CDR2 SYGVKD. V was cut by 10 bases and J by 0 bases, with 16 bases left in between. Study findings and constraints: It was expected that sequencing depth would affect clonotype sharing among donors. Tissue TCR repertoires likely differ from these blood-only repertoires. Sharing across four donors was highest in naive CD4 (around 5%) and lowest in memory CD8 (around 0.4%). Memory subsets had estimated richness that was generally smaller than that of naive subsets.

The origin of this receptor is a woman younger than 45 in good health. Sequences were obtained from naive CD8+ T cells sorted from blood. The chain carries TRBV10-3 and TRBJ2-7; possible D gene TRBD1, 6 bases. CDR3 DNA: TGTGCCACCGACAGTGGACAGAGCTCCTACGAGCAGTACTTC. Amino acid sequence: CATDSGQSSYEQYF.